This TCR beta chain was recovered during a study of blood T cells in healthy people across ages. Whole-study context: The capture of about one barcoded beta molecule per two T cells was achieved by template switching.

Trimming stripped 5 bases from V and 3 bases from J, with 14 bases between. CDR3 length: 15 residues. This clonotype was recorded a few times. Antigen specificity is unknown. Findings and caveats of the study: Per million T cells, TCR beta diversity dropped roughly linearly as age increased.

Primers used in a second PCR of about 6 to 11 cycles were a sample-barcoded 5' primer and a J-beta primer mix. A template-switch adaptor with 12 random nucleotides tagged each cDNA molecule. Sequencing yielded, for each sample, at least 2.5 million paired-end reads carrying CDR3. TCRdb called the 5' RACE reads again in MiXCR, with one record for every CDR3 protein. The sample carries roughly 900,000 distinct CDR3 sequences, roughly 52% recorded once. This TCR was recovered from a young man in good health. Material: blood. The rearrangement uses TRBV12-3 or TRBV12-4 and TRBJ2-4, with a tentative D call TRBD1 (6 bases). The CDR3 sequence: CASSPRRGGKNIQYF. As DNA, the CDR3 is TGTGCCAGCAGTCCCCGCAGGGGCGGCAAAAACATTCAGTACTTC.